This TCR beta chain was observed in a study of T cell responses to AZD1222 COVID-19 vaccine. General study points: Across spike, vaccine-associated CD4 TCRs were found, dominant at 160-218 and 743-854. A reported finding is that nearly half of spike-specific TCRs target unmutated variant regions. The repertoires were collected only after the peak T cell response.

Trimming took 4 bases from V and 6 from J; bases not matched to a gene: 8. CDR3 length equals 14 residues. Germline-derived CDR1 and CDR2 are MDHEN and SYDVKM. A word on this clone: Antigen unknown.

Assay used: immunoSEQ multiplex PCR; TCRdb lists only in-frame clones, some missing. The data show roughly 140,000 clones, with more than 75% seen just once and approximately 9.1% held by the top ten. Sequenced here: peripheral blood, sampled 28 days after the second AZD1222 dose. This sequence joins TRBV28 and TRBJ2-7; 8 nucleotides line up with TRBD1. This sequence was found in an adult who received the AZD1222 COVID-19 vaccine. The CDR3 region has the DNA TGTGCCAGCAGTTCGGGACAGGTGAGACCCGAGCAGTACTTC. It yields the protein CASSSGQVRPEQYF.